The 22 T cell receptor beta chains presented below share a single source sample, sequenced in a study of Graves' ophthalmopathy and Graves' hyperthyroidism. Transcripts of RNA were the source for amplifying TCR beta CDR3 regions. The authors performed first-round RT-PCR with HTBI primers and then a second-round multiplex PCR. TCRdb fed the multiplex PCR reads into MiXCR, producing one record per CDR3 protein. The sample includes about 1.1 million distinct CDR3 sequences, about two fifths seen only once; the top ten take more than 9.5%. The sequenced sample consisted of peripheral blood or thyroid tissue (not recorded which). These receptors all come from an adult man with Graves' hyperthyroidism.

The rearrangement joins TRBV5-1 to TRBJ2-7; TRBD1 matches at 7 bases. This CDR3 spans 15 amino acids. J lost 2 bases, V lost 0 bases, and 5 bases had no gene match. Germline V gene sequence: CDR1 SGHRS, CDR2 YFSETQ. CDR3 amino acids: CASSLGPGTAYEQYF. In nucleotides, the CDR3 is TGCGCCAGCAGCTTGGGCCCCGGGACAGCCTACGAGCAGTACTTC.

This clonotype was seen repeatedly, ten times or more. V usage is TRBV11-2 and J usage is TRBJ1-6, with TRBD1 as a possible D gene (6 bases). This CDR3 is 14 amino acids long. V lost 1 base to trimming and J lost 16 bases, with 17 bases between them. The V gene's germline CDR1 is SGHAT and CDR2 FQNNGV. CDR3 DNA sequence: TGTGCCAGCAGCTTAGTGGCCAACCGGGACAAGCTCCACTTT. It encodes CASSLVANRDKLHF.

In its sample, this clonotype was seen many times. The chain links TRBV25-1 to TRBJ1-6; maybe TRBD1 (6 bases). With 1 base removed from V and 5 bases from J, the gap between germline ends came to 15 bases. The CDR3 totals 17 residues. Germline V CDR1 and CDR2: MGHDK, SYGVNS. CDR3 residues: CASSESPTGRDNSPLHF. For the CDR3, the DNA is TGTGCCAGCAGTGAATCCCCCACAGGGCGGGATAATTCACCCCTCCACTTT. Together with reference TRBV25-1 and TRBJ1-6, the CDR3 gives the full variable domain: EADIYQTPRYLVIGTGKKITLECSQTMGHDKMYWYQQDPGMELHLIHYSYGVNSTEKGDLSSESTVSRIRTEHFPLTLESARPSHTSQYLCASSESPTGRDNSPLHFGNGTRLTVT.

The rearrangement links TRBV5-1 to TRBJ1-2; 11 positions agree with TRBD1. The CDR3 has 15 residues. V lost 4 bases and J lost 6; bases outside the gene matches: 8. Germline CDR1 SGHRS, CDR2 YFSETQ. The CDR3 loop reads CASSEDRGRINGYTF. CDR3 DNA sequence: TGCGCCAGCAGCGAGGACAGGGGGCGCATAAATGGCTACACCTTC.

CDR3 amino acids: CASSLCEAYEQYF. CDR3 sequence (DNA): TGTGCCAGCAGCTTGTGCGAGGCCTACGAGCAGTACTTC. The V call is TRBV7-2, the J call TRBJ2-7; D is unresolved. The CDR3 is made up of 13 amino acids. Germline V gene lookup returns CDR1 SGHTA and CDR2 FQGNSA. V shed 3 bases and J shed 2 bases, with 8 bases lying between them.

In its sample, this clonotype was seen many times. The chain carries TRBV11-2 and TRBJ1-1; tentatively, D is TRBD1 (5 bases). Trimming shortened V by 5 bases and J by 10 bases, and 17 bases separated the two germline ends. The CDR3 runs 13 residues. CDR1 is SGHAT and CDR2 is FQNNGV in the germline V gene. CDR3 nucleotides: TGTGCCAGCAGCCCCAGGGCAGACAGAGGAGCTTTCTTT. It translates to CASSPRADRGAFF.

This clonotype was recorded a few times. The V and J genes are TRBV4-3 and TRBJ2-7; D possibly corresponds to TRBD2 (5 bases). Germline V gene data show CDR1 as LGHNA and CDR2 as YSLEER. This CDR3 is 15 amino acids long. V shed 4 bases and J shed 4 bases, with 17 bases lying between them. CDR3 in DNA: TGCGCCAGCAGCCGCACGGCGGCAGGAGGATACGAGCAGTACTTC. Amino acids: CASSRTAAGGYEQYF.

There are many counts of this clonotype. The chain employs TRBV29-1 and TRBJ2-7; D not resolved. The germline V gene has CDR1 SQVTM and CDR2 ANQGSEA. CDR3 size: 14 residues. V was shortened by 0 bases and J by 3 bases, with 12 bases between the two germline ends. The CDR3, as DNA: TGCAGCGTTGAAGACGAGCTAGGCGGCTACGAGCAGTACTTC. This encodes CSVEDELGGYEQYF.

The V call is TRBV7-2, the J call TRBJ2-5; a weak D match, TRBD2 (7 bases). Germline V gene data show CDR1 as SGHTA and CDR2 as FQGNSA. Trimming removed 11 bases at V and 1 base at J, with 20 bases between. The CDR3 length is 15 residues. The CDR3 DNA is TGTGCCTGGAGTCAAAGGGGGGGCCTCCAAGAGACCCAGTACTTC. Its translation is CAWSQRGGLQETQYF.

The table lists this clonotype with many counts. The chain's CDR3 is CSASGTDGNQPQHF. The CDR3 DNA follows: TGCAGTGCCTCCGGGACAGATGGCAATCAGCCCCAGCATTTT. This chain connects TRBV20-1 to TRBJ1-5, with 7 bases aligning to TRBD1. There are 14 residues in the CDR3. Germline V gene lookup returns CDR1 DFQATT and CDR2 SNEGSKA (reference sequence). V lost 6 bases, J lost 2 bases, and 7 bases stayed unmatched.

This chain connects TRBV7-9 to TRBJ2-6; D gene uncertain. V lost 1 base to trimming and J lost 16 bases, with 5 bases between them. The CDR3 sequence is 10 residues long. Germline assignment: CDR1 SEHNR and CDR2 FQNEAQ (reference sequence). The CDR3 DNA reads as TGTGCCAGCAGCTTAGTGTCGCTGACTTTC. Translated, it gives CASSLVSLTF.

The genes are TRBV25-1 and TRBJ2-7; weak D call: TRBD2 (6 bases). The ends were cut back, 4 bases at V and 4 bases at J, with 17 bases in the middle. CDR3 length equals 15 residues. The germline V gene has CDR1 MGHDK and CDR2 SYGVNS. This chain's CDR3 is CASSASGLPGYEQYF. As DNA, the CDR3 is TGTGCCAGCAGTGCTTCGGGACTCCCGGGATACGAGCAGTACTTC.

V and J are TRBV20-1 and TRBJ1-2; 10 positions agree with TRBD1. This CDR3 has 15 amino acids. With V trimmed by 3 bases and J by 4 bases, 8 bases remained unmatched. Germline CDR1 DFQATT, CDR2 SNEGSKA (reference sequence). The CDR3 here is CSARAGTGAIYGYTF. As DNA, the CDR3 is TGCAGTGCTAGGGCAGGGACAGGGGCAATCTATGGCTACACCTTC.

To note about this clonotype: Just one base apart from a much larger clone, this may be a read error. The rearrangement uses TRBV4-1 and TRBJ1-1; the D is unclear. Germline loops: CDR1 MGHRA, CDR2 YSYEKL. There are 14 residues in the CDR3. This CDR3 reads CASSQVQVSTEALF. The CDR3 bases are TGCGCCAGCAGCCAAGTGCAAGTAAGCACTGAAGCTCTCTTT.

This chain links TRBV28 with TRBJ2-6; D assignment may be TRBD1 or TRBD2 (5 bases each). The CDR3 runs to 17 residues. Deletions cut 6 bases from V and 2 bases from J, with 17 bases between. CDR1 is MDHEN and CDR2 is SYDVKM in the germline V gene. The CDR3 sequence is CASSRRLGPPGANVLTF. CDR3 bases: TGTGCCAGCAGCCGAAGACTGGGACCCCCTGGGGCCAACGTCCTGACTTTC.

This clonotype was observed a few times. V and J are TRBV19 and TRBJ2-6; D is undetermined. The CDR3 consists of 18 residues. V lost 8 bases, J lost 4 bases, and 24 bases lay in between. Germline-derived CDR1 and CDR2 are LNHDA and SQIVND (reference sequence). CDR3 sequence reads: CASGKFGRLRSGANVLTF. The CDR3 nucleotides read TGTGCCAGTGGGAAGTTTGGCAGGCTCCGCTCAGGGGCCAACGTCCTGACTTTC.

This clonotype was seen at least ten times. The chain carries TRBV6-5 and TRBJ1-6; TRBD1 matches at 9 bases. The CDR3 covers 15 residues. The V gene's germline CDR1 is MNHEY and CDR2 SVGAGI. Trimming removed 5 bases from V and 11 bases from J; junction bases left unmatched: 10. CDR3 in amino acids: CASSEQGAFFAPLHF. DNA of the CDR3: TGTGCCAGCAGTGAACAGGGGGCGTTTTTTGCACCCCTCCACTTT.

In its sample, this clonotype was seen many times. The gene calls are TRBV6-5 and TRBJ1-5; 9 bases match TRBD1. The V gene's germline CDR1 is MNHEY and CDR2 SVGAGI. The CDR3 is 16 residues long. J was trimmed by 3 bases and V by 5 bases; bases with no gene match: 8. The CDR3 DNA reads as TGTGCCAGCAGTCGACCGGGACAGGGAACCAATCAGCCCCAGCATTTT. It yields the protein CASSRPGQGTNQPQHF.

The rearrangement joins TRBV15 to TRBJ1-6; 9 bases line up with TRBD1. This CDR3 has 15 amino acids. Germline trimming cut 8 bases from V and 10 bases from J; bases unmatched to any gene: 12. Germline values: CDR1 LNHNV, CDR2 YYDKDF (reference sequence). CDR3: CATERDRVAGSPLHF. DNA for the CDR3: TGTGCCACCGAGAGGGACAGGGTAGCAGGATCACCCCTCCACTTT.

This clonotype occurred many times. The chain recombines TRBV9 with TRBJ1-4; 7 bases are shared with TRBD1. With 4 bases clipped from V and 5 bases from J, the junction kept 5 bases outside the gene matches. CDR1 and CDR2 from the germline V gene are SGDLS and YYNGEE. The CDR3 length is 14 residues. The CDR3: CASSPGTENEKLFF. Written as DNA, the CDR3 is TGTGCCAGCAGCCCCGGGACAGAAAATGAAAAACTGTTTTTT.

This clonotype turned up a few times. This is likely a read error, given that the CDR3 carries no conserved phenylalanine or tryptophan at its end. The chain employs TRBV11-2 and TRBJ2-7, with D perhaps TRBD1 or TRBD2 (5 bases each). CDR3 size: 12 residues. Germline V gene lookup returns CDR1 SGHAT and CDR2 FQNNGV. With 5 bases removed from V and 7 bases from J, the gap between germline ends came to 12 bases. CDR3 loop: CASSESWGEQYL. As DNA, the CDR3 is TGTGCCAGCAGCGAATCTTGGGGGGAGCAGTACCTC.

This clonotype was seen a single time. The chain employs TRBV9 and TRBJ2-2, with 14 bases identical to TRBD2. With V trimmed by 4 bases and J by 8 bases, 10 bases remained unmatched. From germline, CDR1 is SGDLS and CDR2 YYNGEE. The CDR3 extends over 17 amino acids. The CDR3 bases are TGTGCCAGCAGCAGACTCGGGACTAGCGGGAGTTCGGGGGAGCTGTTTTTT. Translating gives CASSRLGTSGSSGELFF.